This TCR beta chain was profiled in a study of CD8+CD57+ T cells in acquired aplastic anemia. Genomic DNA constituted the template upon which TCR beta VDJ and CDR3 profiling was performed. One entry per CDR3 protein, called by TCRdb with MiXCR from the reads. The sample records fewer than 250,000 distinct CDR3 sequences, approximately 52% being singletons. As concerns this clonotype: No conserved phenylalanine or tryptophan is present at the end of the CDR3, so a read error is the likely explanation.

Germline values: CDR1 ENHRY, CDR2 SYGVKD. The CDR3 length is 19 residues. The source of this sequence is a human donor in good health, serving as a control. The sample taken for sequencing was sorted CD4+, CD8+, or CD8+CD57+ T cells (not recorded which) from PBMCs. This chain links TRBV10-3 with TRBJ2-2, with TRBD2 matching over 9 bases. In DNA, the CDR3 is TGTGCCAGCAGTTACTCGGGTCTAGCGGGGCCCATAAACACCGGGGAGCTGTTTTCT. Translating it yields CASSYSGLAGPINTGELFS.